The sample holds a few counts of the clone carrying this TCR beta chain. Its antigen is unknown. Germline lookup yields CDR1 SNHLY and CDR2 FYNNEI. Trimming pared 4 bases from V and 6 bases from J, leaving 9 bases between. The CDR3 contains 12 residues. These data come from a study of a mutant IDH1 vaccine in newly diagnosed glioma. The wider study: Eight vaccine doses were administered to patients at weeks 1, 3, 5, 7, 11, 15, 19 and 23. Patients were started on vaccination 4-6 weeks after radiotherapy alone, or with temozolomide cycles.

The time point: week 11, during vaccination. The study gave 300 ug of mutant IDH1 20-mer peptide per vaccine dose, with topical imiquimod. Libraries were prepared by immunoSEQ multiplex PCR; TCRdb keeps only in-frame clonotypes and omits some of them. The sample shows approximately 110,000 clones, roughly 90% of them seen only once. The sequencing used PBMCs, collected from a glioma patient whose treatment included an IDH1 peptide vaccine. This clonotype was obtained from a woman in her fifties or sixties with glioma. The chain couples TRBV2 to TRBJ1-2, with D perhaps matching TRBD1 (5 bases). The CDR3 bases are TGTGCCAGCAGTGGAGGGGTTCATGGCTACACCTTC. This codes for CASSGGVHGYTF.